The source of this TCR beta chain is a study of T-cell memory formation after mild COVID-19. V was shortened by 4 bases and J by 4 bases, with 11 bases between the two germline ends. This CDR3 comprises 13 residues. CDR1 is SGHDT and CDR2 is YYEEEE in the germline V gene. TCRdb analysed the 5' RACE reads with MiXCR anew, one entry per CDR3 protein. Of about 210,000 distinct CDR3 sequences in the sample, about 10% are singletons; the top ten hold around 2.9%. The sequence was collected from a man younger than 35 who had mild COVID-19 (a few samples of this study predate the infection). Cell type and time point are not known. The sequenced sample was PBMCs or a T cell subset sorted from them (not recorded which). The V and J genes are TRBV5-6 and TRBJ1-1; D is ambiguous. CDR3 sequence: CASSGGWGTEAFF. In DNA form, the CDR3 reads TGTGCCAGCAGCGGCGGTTGGGGCACTGAAGCTTTCTTT.